Here is one T cell receptor (beta chain) with its context. What it binds is not known. Healthy bone marrow donors supplied every sample. Though nominally healthy at sampling, donors likely had unrecorded immune exposures. The PCR was carried out with 60 Vbeta primers and 13 Jbeta primers. Produced via immunoSEQ multiplex PCR; TCRdb's table is partial and in-frame only. The repertoire table contains 60,000 or so clones. These data originate in a study of cytomegalovirus exposure and HLA in healthy donors. General study findings and limits: Previously analyzed data showed that most TCR beta V segments were productive at a frequency of about 87% or about 30%. Analyses of presence/absence relied on an assumption of roughly uniform sequencing depth across donors.

The germline V and J ends were trimmed by 2 bases and 5 bases, with 13 bases remaining between them. The V gene's germline CDR1 is SGDLS and CDR2 YYNGEE. This CDR3 region has 14 residues. The sequence was obtained from a woman aged 18-30 years in good health and CMV-seronegative. This chain connects TRBV9 to TRBJ1-2; D is uncertain. The source material was PBMCs. The CDR3 bases are TGTGCCAGCAGCGTTACACACGGGGTTTATGGCTACACCTTC. Residues: CASSVTHGVYGYTF.